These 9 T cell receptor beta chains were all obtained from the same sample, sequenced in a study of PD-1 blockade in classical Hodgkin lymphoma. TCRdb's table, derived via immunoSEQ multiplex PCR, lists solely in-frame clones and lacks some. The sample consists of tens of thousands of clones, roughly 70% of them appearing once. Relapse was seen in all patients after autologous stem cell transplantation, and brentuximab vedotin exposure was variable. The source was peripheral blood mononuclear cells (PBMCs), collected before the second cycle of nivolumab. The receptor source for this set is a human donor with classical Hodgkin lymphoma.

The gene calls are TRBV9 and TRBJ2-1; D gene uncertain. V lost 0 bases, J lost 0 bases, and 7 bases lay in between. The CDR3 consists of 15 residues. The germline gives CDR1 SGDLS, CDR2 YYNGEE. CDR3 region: CASSVEAVSYNEQFF. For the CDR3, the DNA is TGTGCCAGCAGCGTAGAGGCAGTCTCCTACAATGAGCAGTTCTTC.

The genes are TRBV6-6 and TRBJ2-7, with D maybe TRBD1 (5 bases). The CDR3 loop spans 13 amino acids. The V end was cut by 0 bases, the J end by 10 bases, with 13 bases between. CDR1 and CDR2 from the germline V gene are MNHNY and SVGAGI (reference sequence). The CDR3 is CASSYSPDTGQYF. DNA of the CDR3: TGTGCCAGCAGTTACTCTCCGGACACCGGACAGTACTTC.

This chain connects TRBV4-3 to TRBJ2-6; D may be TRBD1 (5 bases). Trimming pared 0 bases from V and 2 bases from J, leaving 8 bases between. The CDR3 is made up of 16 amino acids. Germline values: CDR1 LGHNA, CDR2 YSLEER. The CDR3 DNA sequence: TGCGCCAGCAGCCAAGACAGGGTCCCTGGGGCCAACGTCCTGACTTTC. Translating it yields CASSQDRVPGANVLTF.

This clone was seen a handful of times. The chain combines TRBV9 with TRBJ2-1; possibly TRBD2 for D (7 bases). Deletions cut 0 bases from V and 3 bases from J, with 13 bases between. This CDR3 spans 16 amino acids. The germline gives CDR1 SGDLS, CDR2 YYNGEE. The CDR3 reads CASSVGVGGDYNEQFF. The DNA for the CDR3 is TGTGCCAGCAGCGTAGGTGTAGGGGGGGACTACAATGAGCAGTTCTTC.

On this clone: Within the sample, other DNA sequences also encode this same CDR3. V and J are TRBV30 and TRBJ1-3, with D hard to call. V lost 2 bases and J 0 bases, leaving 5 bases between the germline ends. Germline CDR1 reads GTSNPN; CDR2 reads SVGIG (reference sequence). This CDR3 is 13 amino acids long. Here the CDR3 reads CAWSPYSGNTIYF. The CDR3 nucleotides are TGTGCCTGGAGTCCATACTCTGGAAACACCATATATTTT.

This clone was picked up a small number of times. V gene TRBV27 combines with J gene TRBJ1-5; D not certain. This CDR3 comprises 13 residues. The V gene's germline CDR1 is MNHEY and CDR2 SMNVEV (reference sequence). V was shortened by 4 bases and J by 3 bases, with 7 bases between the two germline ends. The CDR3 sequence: CASSYGLNQPQHF. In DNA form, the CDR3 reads TGTGCCAGCAGTTACGGTCTCAATCAGCCCCAGCATTTT.

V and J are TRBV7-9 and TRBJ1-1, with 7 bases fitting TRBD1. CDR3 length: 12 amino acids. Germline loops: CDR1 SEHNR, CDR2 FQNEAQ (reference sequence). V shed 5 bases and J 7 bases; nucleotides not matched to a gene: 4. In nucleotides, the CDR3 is TGTGCCAGCAGCCCGGACAGGTATGAAGCTTTCTTT. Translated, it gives CASSPDRYEAFF.

CDR3 nucleotide sequence: TGCGCCAGCAGCTTGGTGACGGAGAACACTGAAGCTTTCTTT. It encodes CASSLVTENTEAFF. V gene TRBV5-1 combines with J gene TRBJ1-1; D is ambiguous. Trimming took 0 bases from V and 1 from J, leaving 7 bases between them. This CDR3 region has 14 residues. Germline lookup yields CDR1 SGHRS and CDR2 YFSETQ.

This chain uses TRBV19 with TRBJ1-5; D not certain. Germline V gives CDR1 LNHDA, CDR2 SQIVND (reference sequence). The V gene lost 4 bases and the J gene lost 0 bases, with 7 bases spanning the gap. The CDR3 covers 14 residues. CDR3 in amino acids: CASSNSYSNQPQHF. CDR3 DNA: TGTGCCAGTAGTAACTCTTATAGCAATCAGCCCCAGCATTTT.